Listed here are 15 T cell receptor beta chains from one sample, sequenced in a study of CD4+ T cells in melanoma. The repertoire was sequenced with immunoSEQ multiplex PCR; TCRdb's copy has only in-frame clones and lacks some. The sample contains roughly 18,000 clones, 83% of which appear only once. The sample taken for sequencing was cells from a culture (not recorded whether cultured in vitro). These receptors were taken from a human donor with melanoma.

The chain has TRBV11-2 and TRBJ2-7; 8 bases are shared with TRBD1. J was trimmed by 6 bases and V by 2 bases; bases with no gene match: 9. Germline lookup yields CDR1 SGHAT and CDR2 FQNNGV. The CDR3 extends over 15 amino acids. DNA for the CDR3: TGTGCCAGCAGCTTATACAGGGGGAACTTTCCCGAGCAGTACTTC. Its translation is CASSLYRGNFPEQYF.

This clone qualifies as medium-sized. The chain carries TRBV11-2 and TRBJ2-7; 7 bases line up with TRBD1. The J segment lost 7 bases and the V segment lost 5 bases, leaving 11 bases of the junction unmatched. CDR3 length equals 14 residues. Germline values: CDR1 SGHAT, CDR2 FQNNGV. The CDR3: CASSRLGQRGEQYF. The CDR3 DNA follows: TGTGCCAGCAGCCGCCTGGGACAGCGCGGAGAGCAGTACTTC.

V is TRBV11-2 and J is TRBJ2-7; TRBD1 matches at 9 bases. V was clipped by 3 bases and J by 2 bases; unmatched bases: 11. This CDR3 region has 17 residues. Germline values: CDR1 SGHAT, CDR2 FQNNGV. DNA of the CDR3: TGTGCCAGCAGCTTCACTCCTTCGGGACAGGGACCCTACGAGCAGTACTTC. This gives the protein CASSFTPSGQGPYEQYF.

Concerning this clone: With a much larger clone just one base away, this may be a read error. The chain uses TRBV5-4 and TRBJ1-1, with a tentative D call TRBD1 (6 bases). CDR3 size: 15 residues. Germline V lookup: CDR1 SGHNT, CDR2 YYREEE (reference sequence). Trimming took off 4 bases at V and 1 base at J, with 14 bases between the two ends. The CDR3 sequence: CASSQEGGWNTEAFF. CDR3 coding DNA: TGTGCCAGCAGCCAAGAGGGGGGATGGAACACTGAAGCTTTCTTT.

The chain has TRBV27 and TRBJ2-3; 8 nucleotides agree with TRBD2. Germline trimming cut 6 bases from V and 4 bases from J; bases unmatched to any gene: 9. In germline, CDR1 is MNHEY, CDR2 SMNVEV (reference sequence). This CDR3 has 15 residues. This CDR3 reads CASSPVRAGADTQYF. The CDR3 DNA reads TGTGCCAGCAGCCCCGTGCGAGCGGGGGCAGATACGCAGTATTTT.

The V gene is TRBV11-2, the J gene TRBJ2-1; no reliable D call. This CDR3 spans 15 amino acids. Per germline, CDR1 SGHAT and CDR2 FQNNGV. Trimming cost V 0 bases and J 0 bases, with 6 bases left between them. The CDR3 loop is CASSLDPGSYNEQFF. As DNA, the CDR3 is TGTGCCAGCAGCTTAGATCCGGGCTCCTACAATGAGCAGTTCTTC.

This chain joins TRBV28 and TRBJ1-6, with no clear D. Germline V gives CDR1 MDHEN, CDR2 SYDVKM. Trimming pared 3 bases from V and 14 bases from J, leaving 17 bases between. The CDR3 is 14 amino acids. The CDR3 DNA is TGTGCCAGCAGTTTCTCATCCAGGCCTGAGGCCCTCCACTTT. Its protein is CASSFSSRPEALHF.

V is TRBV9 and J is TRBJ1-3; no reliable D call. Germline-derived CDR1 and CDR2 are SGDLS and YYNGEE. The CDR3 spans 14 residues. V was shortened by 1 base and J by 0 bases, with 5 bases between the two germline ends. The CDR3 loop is CASSVSVSGNTIYF. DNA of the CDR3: TGTGCCAGCAGCGTATCCGTCTCTGGAAACACCATATATTTT.

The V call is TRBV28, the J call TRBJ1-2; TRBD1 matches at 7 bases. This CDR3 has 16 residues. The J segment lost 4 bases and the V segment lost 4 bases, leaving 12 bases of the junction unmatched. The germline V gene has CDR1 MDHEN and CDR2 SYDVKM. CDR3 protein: CASSYPSGTALYGYTF. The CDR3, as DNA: TGTGCCAGCAGTTATCCCTCCGGGACAGCGCTCTATGGCTACACCTTC.

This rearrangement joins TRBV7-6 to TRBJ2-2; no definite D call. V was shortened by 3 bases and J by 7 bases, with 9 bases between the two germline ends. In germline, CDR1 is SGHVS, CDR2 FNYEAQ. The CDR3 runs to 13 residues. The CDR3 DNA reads TGTGCCAGCAGCTTGGGTATGGGCGGGGAGCTGTTTTTT. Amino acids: CASSLGMGGELFF. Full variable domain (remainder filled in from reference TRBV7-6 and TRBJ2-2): GAGVSQSPRYKVTKRGQDVALRCDPISGHVSLYWYRQALGQGPEFLTYFNYEAQQDKSGLPNDRFSAERPEGSISTLTIQRTEQRDSAMYRCASSLGMGGELFFGEGSRLTVL.

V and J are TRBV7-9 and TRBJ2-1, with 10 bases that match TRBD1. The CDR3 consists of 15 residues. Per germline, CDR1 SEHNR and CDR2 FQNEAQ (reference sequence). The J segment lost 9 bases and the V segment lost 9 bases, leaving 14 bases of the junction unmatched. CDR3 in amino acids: CASASGQGFSSEQFF. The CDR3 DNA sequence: TGTGCCAGTGCCTCGGGACAGGGGTTCTCTAGTGAGCAGTTCTTC.

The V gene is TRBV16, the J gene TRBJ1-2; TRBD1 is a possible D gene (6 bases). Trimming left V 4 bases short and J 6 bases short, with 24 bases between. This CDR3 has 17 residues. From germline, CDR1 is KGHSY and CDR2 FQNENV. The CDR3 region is CASSRTPPQRGRNGYTF. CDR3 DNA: TGTGCCAGCAGCCGGACCCCCCCCCAAAGGGGGAGGAATGGCTACACCTTC.

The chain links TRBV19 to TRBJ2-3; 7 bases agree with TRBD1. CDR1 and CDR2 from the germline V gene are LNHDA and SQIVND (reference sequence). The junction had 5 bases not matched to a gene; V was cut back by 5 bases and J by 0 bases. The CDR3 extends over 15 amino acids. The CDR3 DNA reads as TGTGCCAGTAGTCCCCGGGACAGTAGCACAGATACGCAGTATTTT. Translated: CASSPRDSSTDTQYF. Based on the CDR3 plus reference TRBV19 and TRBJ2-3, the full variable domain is DGGITQSPKYLFRKEGQNVTLSCEQNLNHDAMYWYRQDPGQGLRLIYYSQIVNDFQKGDIAEGYSVSREKKESFPLTVTSAQKNPTAFYLCASSPRDSSTDTQYFGPGTRLTVL.

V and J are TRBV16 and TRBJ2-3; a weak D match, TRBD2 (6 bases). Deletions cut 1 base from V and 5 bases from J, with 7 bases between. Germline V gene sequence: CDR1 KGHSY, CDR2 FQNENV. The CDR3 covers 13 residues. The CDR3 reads CASSQFGGDTQYF. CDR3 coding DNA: TGTGCCAGCAGCCAATTCGGGGGAGATACGCAGTATTTT.

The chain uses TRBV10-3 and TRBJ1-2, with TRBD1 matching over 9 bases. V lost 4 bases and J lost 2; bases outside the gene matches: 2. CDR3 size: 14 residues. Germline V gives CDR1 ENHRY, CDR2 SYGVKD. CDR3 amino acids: CAISGGTGNYGYTF. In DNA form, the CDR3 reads TGTGCCATCAGTGGGGGGACAGGGAACTATGGCTACACCTTC.